Reported below is one T cell receptor beta chain. Profiled with immunoSEQ multiplex PCR; TCRdb holds only in-frame clones, not every one. This sample yields 86,000 or so clones, of which just over 90% are seen a single time; 1.1% to 1.5% belongs to the top ten. The germline CDR1 and CDR2 sequences are SGDLS and YYNGEE. The CDR3 is 16 amino acids. Trimming stripped 4 bases from V and 7 bases from J, with 20 bases between. The source of the sample is a study of human versus mouse CDR3 diversity and MHC coevolution. Sequenced input: naive CD4+ T cells from blood. This sample's subset: CD45RO-negative CD62L-positive naive CD4 T cells. The sequence was collected from a person aged 30-69 years in good health. This chain joins TRBV9 and TRBJ1-4, with D possibly matching TRBD1 (5 bases). DNA for the CDR3: TGTGCCAGCAGCCCCATTGGGGGGGTTTTGGCTGAAAAACTGTTTTTT. Protein sequence: CASSPIGGVLAEKLFF.